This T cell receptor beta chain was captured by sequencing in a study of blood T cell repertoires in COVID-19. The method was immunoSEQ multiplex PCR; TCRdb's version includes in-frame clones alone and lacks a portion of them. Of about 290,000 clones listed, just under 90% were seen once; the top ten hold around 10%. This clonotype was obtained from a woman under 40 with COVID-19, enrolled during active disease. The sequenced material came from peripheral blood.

This CDR3 reads CASSIAEFDEQFF. The CDR3 nucleotides are TGTGCCAGTAGTATCGCGGAGTTCGATGAGCAGTTCTTC. The genes are TRBV19 and TRBJ2-1; D is unclear. The CDR3 contains 13 residues. From germline, CDR1 is LNHDA and CDR2 SQIVND (reference sequence). Trimming took off 3 bases at V and 8 bases at J, with 11 bases between the two ends.